This T cell receptor (beta chain) was observed in a study of shared clonotypes between healthy human individuals. The CDR3 sequence is 13 residues long. The V end was cut by 1 base, the J end by 6 bases, with 8 bases between. Germline loops: CDR1 SGHAT, CDR2 FQNNGV. Measured with immunoSEQ multiplex PCR; TCRdb has only the in-frame clones, and not every one. The data show over 700,000 clones, over 55% seen once. The chain carries TRBV11-2 and TRBJ2-3; D unclear. The sample was memory CD4+ T cells sorted from blood. Sample subset: CD45RA-negative fraction. The sequence derives from a woman in her twenties or thirties in good health. CDR3 amino acids: CASSLGLGDTQYF. The CDR3 DNA reads TGTGCCAGCAGCTTAGGGTTGGGGGATACGCAGTATTTT.